The 21 T cell receptor beta chains given below trace back to one sample, sequenced in a study of early T cells in non-severe SARS-CoV-2 infection. TCRdb called the 5' RACE reads again in MiXCR, with one record for every CDR3 protein. The sample has approximately 97,000 distinct CDR3 sequences, 10% to 15% seen once; the top ten hold 5.5% to 7%. Sequenced input: whole blood. The receptors stem from an adult who was a healthcare worker with PCR-confirmed SARS-CoV-2 infection or an uninfected control (not recorded which).

In this sample, this clonotype turned up a few times. The V call is TRBV5-8, the J call TRBJ1-2; D ambiguous. Looked up from germline, CDR1 is SGHTS and CDR2 is YDEGEE. CDR3 size: 13 residues. Trimming shortened V by 1 base and J by 6 bases, and 10 bases separated the two germline ends. The CDR3 sequence is CASSLSLAHGYTF. The CDR3 DNA reads TGTGCCAGCAGCTTGTCTTTGGCCCATGGCTACACCTTC.

This clonotype was seen at least ten times. The chain combines TRBV2 with TRBJ2-7; D is ambiguous. Looked up from germline, CDR1 is SNHLY and CDR2 is FYNNEI. The ends were cut back, 11 bases at V and 1 base at J, with 12 bases in the middle. The CDR3 is made up of 12 amino acids. The CDR3 here is CACALVSYEQYF. The CDR3 DNA reads as TGTGCCTGCGCTTTAGTTTCCTACGAGCAGTACTTC. The full variable domain, in which reference TRBV2 and TRBJ2-7 provide the parts outside the CDR3, is EPEVTQTPSHQVTQMGQEVILRCVPISNHLYFYWYRQILGQKVEFLVSFYNNEISEKSEIFDDQFSVERPDGSNFTLKIRSTKLEDSAMYFCACALVSYEQYFGPGTRLTVT.

There are many counts of this clonotype. The V call is TRBV18, the J call TRBJ1-5; D is undetermined. The V and J ends lost 4 bases and 3 bases respectively, with 16 bases between them. The CDR3 has 16 residues. Looked up from germline, CDR1 is KGHSH and CDR2 is LQKENI. CDR3 in amino acids: CASSLFPDRTNQPQHF. DNA of the CDR3: TGTGCCAGCTCACTCTTCCCGGATCGCACCAATCAGCCCCAGCATTTT.

This chain connects TRBV12-3 or TRBV12-4 to TRBJ2-1; 10 nucleotides match TRBD1. V was pared by 7 bases and J by 9 bases, with 15 bases of the junction left unmatched. The CDR3 is made up of 16 amino acids. CDR3 bases: TGTGCCAGCATCCCCGCCGGGACAGGGGCGCTCGGTGAGCAGTTCTTC. Translation gives CASIPAGTGALGEQFF.

The rearrangement links TRBV5-1 to TRBJ1-5, with 9 bases fitting TRBD1. Germline assignment: CDR1 SGHRS and CDR2 YFSETQ. The CDR3 spans 16 residues. V dropped 4 bases and J dropped 5; count of bases not matched to a gene: 10. The CDR3: CASSPDQGQGYQPQHF. Written as DNA, the CDR3 is TGCGCCAGCAGCCCCGATCAAGGACAGGGGTATCAGCCCCAGCATTTT.

The chain is built from TRBV11-2 and TRBJ2-5; 7 bases align to TRBD2. The ends lost 5 bases at V and 1 base at J; junction bases unmatched: 4. This CDR3 spans 14 amino acids. Germline values: CDR1 SGHAT, CDR2 FQNNGV. The CDR3 DNA reads TGTGCCAGCAGCCGGGGGGACCGCCAAGAGACCCAGTACTTC. Its translation: CASSRGDRQETQYF.

This clonotype was picked up a small number of times. V is TRBV6-2 or TRBV6-3 and J is TRBJ1-6; tentative D call: TRBD1 (5 bases). The CDR3 is 16 residues long. Germline V gives CDR1 MNHEY, CDR2 SVGEGT. The ends were cut back, 3 bases at V and 1 base at J, with 10 bases in the middle. The CDR3 DNA sequence: TGTGCCAGCAGTTATCGGGGGGTATCCTATAATTCACCCCTCCACTTT. Translated: CASSYRGVSYNSPLHF.

This sequence joins TRBV3-1 and TRBJ2-1; D ambiguous. The CDR3 totals 12 residues. Trimming stripped 1 base from V and 8 bases from J, with 6 bases between. Germline CDR1 reads LGHDT; CDR2 reads YNNKEL (reference sequence). The chain's CDR3 is CASSQVNHEQFF. CDR3 DNA sequence: TGTGCCAGCAGCCAAGTTAACCATGAGCAGTTCTTC.

The chain uses TRBV7-2 and TRBJ2-3, with 8 bases aligning to TRBD2. The trim removed 3 bases at V and 0 bases at J, leaving 14 bases unmatched. This CDR3 has 19 amino acids. Germline loops: CDR1 SGHTA, CDR2 FQGNSA. CDR3 DNA sequence: TGTGCCAGCAGCTTGACACCGGGACTAGGGGTCTCTAGCACAGATACGCAGTATTTT. Its protein product is CASSLTPGLGVSSTDTQYF.

About this clonotype: A read error may be the cause here, since a much bigger clone is one base away. This chain connects TRBV3-1 to TRBJ2-2; TRBD1 or TRBD2 may be the D gene (6 bases each). V was clipped by 6 bases and J by 9 bases, with 23 bases between them. The CDR3 covers 16 residues. Germline CDR1 LGHDT, CDR2 YNNKEL (reference sequence). The CDR3 region is CASRKAQQGGFRELFF. The CDR3 coding sequence is TGTGCCAGCAGGAAAGCGCAACAGGGAGGATTCAGGGAGCTGTTTTTT.

This clonotype occurred a few times. The chain employs TRBV20-1 and TRBJ2-3; TRBD2 matches 12 bases. Trimming cost V 4 bases and J 3 bases; bases outside gene matches: 2. Germline CDR1 DFQATT, CDR2 SNEGSKA (reference sequence). The CDR3 runs to 14 residues. CDR3 DNA: TGCAGTGCTAAGACTAGCGGGAGTACAGATACGCAGTATTTT. This gives the protein CSAKTSGSTDTQYF.

This clonotype was found many times. The chain joins TRBV18 to TRBJ1-2; D gene unclear. This CDR3 has 13 amino acids. Trimming pared 3 bases from V and 0 bases from J, leaving 5 bases between. Germline V CDR1 and CDR2: KGHSH, LQKENI. The CDR3 protein is CASSPPPNYGYTF. As DNA, the CDR3 is TGTGCCAGCTCACCGCCTCCTAACTATGGCTACACCTTC.

The V gene is TRBV13, the J gene TRBJ1-1; D uncertain. The CDR3 extends over 13 amino acids. Germline V CDR1 and CDR2: PRHDT, FYEKMQ (reference sequence). Between the trimmed V and J ends, which lost 5 bases and 6 bases, there was a span of 13 bases. CDR3 DNA sequence: TGTGCCAGCAGCATCCGGGTCGCGGCTGAAGCTTTCTTT. The encoded protein is CASSIRVAAEAFF. Combining the CDR3 with reference TRBV13 and TRBJ1-1 gives the whole variable domain AAGVIQSPRHLIKEKRETATLKCYPIPRHDTVYWYQQGPGQDPQFLISFYEKMQSDKGSIPDRFSAQQFSDYHSELNMSSLELGDSALYFCASSIRVAAEAFFGQGTRLTVV.

The gene calls are TRBV20-1 and TRBJ2-3, with D unresolved. V was trimmed by 3 bases and J by 1 base, leaving 8 bases between them. The CDR3 is 13 residues long. From germline, CDR1 is DFQATT and CDR2 SNEGSKA (reference sequence). CDR3 residues: CSASSWGTDTQYF. CDR3 in DNA: TGCAGTGCTAGTAGCTGGGGCACAGATACGCAGTATTTT.

Ten or more counts support this clonotype. This chain connects TRBV5-6 to TRBJ1-5, with 7 bases aligning to TRBD1. Trimming cost V 4 bases and J 2 bases; bases outside gene matches: 6. CDR3 length equals 15 residues. The germline V gene has CDR1 SGHDT and CDR2 YYEEEE. The CDR3 DNA follows: TGTGCCAGCAGCGTCAGGGGGTTGGGCAATCAGCCCCAGCATTTT. Residues: CASSVRGLGNQPQHF.

This clonotype was seen ten or more times. CDR3 protein: CASSFLSGTSAGYTF. The CDR3 coding sequence is TGTGCCAGCAGCTTTTTATCCGGGACATCGGCGGGCTACACCTTC. The J gene is TRBJ1-2, the V gene TRBV11-2; a weak D match, TRBD1 (6 bases). Germline lookup yields CDR1 SGHAT and CDR2 FQNNGV. CDR3 length equals 15 residues. Trimming left V 3 bases short and J 8 bases short, with 19 bases between. Looking up the rest from reference TRBV11-2 and TRBJ1-2 gives the full variable domain: EAGVAQSPRYKIIEKRQSVAFWCNPISGHATLYWYQQILGQGPKLLIQFQNNGVVDDSQLPKDRFSAERLKGVDSTLKIQPAKLEDSAVYLCASSFLSGTSAGYTFGSGTRLTVV.

This clonotype was counted many times. V usage is TRBV7-9 and J usage is TRBJ1-1; 7 positions agree with TRBD1. V trimming: 1 base; J trimming: 1 base; junction bases outside the gene matches: 0. From germline, CDR1 is SEHNR and CDR2 FQNEAQ (reference sequence). The CDR3 contains 14 residues. CDR3 DNA: TGTGCCAGCAGCTTAGAGGGGGCGAACACTGAAGCTTTCTTT. Its translation: CASSLEGANTEAFF.

The rearrangement links TRBV5-5 to TRBJ2-1; 9 nucleotides match TRBD2. The trim removed 0 bases at V and 9 bases at J, leaving 13 bases unmatched. The CDR3 runs to 17 residues. The germline V gene has CDR1 SGHKS and CDR2 YYEKEE (reference sequence). This CDR3 reads CASSLVPSGNLPREQFF. CDR3 nucleotides: TGTGCCAGCAGCTTGGTCCCTAGCGGGAACCTACCGCGTGAGCAGTTCTTC.

The V and J genes are TRBV9 and TRBJ1-1; 10 nucleotides match TRBD1. With V trimmed by 0 bases and J by 4 bases, 3 bases remained unmatched. The CDR3 is 15 amino acids. CDR1 SGDLS and CDR2 YYNGEE come from the germline V gene. The CDR3 sequence: CASSVGTGGITEAFF. In DNA, the CDR3 is TGTGCCAGCAGCGTAGGGACAGGGGGGATCACTGAAGCTTTCTTT.

The sample holds a few counts of this clonotype. The rearrangement joins TRBV20-1 to TRBJ2-3; D gene uncertain. The germline V and J ends were trimmed by 3 bases and 5 bases, with 9 bases remaining between them. CDR3 length equals 12 residues. The germline V gene has CDR1 DFQATT and CDR2 SNEGSKA (reference sequence). This CDR3 reads CSASISRDTQYF. CDR3 DNA: TGCAGTGCTAGTATATCTCGAGATACGCAGTATTTT.

This clonotype was detected many times. This chain connects TRBV7-9 to TRBJ1-5, with D maybe TRBD1 (6 bases). The V end was cut by 4 bases, the J end by 3 bases, with 13 bases between. The CDR3 extends over 15 amino acids. From germline, CDR1 is SEHNR and CDR2 FQNEAQ (reference sequence). The CDR3 region is CASSSQGTHNQPQHF. DNA of the CDR3: TGTGCCAGCAGCTCCCAGGGGACCCACAATCAGCCCCAGCATTTT.